Presented here are 5 T cell receptor beta chains from one specimen sequenced in a study of T cells in Graves' hyperthyroidism and ophthalmopathy. RNA transcripts yielded amplified TCR beta CDR3 regions. An initial round of RT-PCR targeting the TCR CDR3 relied on the HTBI primer set. TCRdb passed the multiplex PCR reads through MiXCR, listing each CDR3 protein once. This table has some 300,000 distinct CDR3 sequences, 15% to 20% appearing once. Sequenced input: blood. The receptors were gathered from a man aged 45-60 years with Graves' ophthalmopathy.

The rearrangement uses TRBV28 and TRBJ1-2; the D is unclear. Between the trimmed V and J ends, which lost 5 bases and 4 bases, there was a span of 8 bases. Germline-derived CDR1 and CDR2 are MDHEN and SYDVKM. The CDR3 consists of 12 residues. The CDR3 spells CASSKRFYGYTF. CDR3 coding DNA: TGTGCCAGCAGTAAGCGATTCTATGGCTACACCTTC.

This sequence joins TRBV20-1 and TRBJ2-7; D is ambiguous. CDR3 length equals 11 residues. The V end was cut by 3 bases, the J end by 2 bases, with 5 bases between. Per germline, CDR1 DFQATT and CDR2 SNEGSKA (reference sequence). CDR3 amino acids: CSASKTYEQYF. DNA for the CDR3: TGCAGTGCTAGTAAGACCTACGAGCAGTACTTC.

This clonotype has at least ten counts. The rearrangement joins TRBV24-1 to TRBJ2-5; possibly TRBD1 for D (6 bases). CDR1 and CDR2 (germline): KGHDR, SFDVKD. The CDR3 is made up of 14 amino acids. The ends were cut back, 4 bases at V and 5 bases at J, with 13 bases in the middle. DNA for the CDR3: TGTGCCACCAGTGACCCGACAGGCTCGGAGACCCAGTACTTC. Encoded protein: CATSDPTGSETQYF.

This clonotype was seen a few times. The chain combines TRBV7-3 with TRBJ2-7; D gene ambiguous. Trimming left V 1 base short and J 0 bases short, with 10 bases between. Germline V gene sequence: CDR1 SGHTA, CDR2 FQGTGA. CDR3 length equals 15 residues. In DNA, the CDR3 is TGTGCCAGCAGCTTAAAGGGCGGAGTCTCCTACGAGCAGTACTTC. Protein: CASSLKGGVSYEQYF.

There are a few counts of this clonotype. The rearrangement uses TRBV15 and TRBJ2-3; D is unclear. V dropped 0 bases and J dropped 2 bases, with 12 bases sitting between them. The CDR3 consists of 16 residues. CDR1 and CDR2 (germline): LNHNV, YYDKDF (reference sequence). CDR3 in amino acids: CATSRDVAGPTDTQYF. In DNA, the CDR3 is TGTGCCACCAGCAGAGATGTAGCAGGCCCCACAGATACGCAGTATTTT. The variable domain in full, with the rest retrieved from reference TRBV15 and TRBJ2-3, is DAMVIQNPRYQVTQFGKPVTLSCSQTLNHNVMYWYQQKSSQAPKLLFHYYDKDFNNEADTPDNFQSRRPNTSFCFLDIRSPGLGDTAMYLCATSRDVAGPTDTQYFGPGTRLTVL.